This T cell receptor beta chain was identified during a study of cytomegalovirus exposure and HLA in healthy donors. Overall study results and limits: What TCR beta sequences reportedly achieved was accurate prediction of HLA-A and HLA-B alleles in most subjects. A later analysis linked a missense variant in DCLRE1C to the trimming of TCR beta V and J genes.

Use of 60 Vbeta and 13 Jbeta primers characterized the PCR. Here immunoSEQ multiplex PCR was the method, and the copy in TCRdb shows in-frame clones only, minus some. The data hold 170,000 or so clones, with 77% observed a single time. A remark on this clone: The target antigen is unknown.

What was sequenced was PBMCs. The clonotype was recovered from a woman aged 55 to 70 in good health and CMV-seropositive.

The CDR3 region has the DNA TGTGCCAGCTCATCCCGGACAGGGGGCATCTACGAGCAGTACTTC. This encodes CASSSRTGGIYEQYF. The V and J genes are TRBV18 and TRBJ2-5, with 11 bases that match TRBD1. The J call may be wrong; the DNA end is better matched by TRBJ2-7. Looked up from germline, CDR1 is KGHSH and CDR2 is LQKENI. The CDR3 length is 15 residues.